A single sample is the source of the 16 T cell receptor beta chains below, sequenced in a study of technical replicates of blood from several donors. Profiled with immunoSEQ multiplex PCR; TCRdb holds only in-frame clones, not every one. Among under 90,000 clones listed, around 90% were seen once. The source material was T cells isolated from PBMCs. The receptors derive from a human donor in good health.

The chain combines TRBV29-1 with TRBJ1-2, with 9 bases aligning to TRBD1. Unmatched junction bases numbered 8, after V lost 8 bases and J lost 7 bases. The CDR3 extends over 12 amino acids. Germline assignment: CDR1 SQVTM and CDR2 ANQGSEA. CDR3 DNA: TGCAGCACCGGGACAGGGTGGCGTGGCTACACCTTC. This gives the protein CSTGTGWRGYTF. The full variable domain, completed using reference TRBV29-1 and TRBJ1-2, is SAVISQKPSRDICQRGTSLTIQCQVDSQVTMMFWYRQQPGQSLTLIATANQGSEATYESGFVIDKFPISRPNLTFSTLTVSNMSPEDSSIYLCSTGTGWRGYTFGSGTRLTVV.

Here the CDR3 reads CASSLRLGESHEQYF. For the CDR3, the DNA is TGTGCCAGCAGCTTACGGCTGGGAGAAAGTCACGAGCAGTACTTC. This sequence joins TRBV7-9 and TRBJ2-7; tentative D call: TRBD2 (5 bases). This CDR3 has 15 amino acids. The V gene lost 2 bases and the J gene lost 5 bases, with 16 bases spanning the gap. The germline V gene encodes CDR1 SEHNR and CDR2 FQNEAQ (reference sequence).

J is TRBJ1-4 and V is TRBV15; 7 bases align to TRBD1. The V gene's germline CDR1 is LNHNV and CDR2 YYDKDF (reference sequence). The V segment lost 5 bases and the J segment 7 bases; nucleotides outside the gene matches: 10. The CDR3 sequence is 15 residues long. The CDR3 DNA follows: TGTGCCACCAGCGGGAGACAGGGCGAGGGTGAAAAACTGTTTTTT. Protein: CATSGRQGEGEKLFF.

The rearrangement uses TRBV30 and TRBJ1-6, with TRBD1 matching 11 bases. The CDR3 length is 15 residues. Germline V gene lookup returns CDR1 GTSNPN and CDR2 SVGIG (reference sequence). J was trimmed by 9 bases and V by 1 base; bases with no gene match: 5. The CDR3 sequence is CAWSGDRGNFSPLHF. DNA of the CDR3: TGTGCCTGGAGTGGGGACAGGGGGAATTTTTCACCCCTCCACTTT.

This sequence joins TRBV6-4 and TRBJ1-4; D is perhaps TRBD1 (5 bases). The germline V gene has CDR1 MRHNA and CDR2 SNTAGT. Trimming stripped 6 bases from V and 7 bases from J, with 15 bases between. This CDR3 spans 14 amino acids. Here the CDR3 reads CASSLGGDFEKLFF. The CDR3 bases are TGTGCCAGCAGCCTCGGCGGGGACTTTGAAAAACTGTTTTTT.

V gene TRBV5-4 combines with J gene TRBJ2-7, with 9 bases that match TRBD2. This CDR3 spans 16 amino acids. V was pared by 4 bases and J by 4 bases, with 12 bases of the junction left unmatched. The germline CDR1 and CDR2 sequences are SGHNT and YYREEE (reference sequence). CDR3 sequence reads: CASSPPVGTSRYEQYF. The CDR3 DNA reads as TGTGCCAGCAGCCCGCCGGTCGGGACTAGCAGGTACGAGCAGTACTTC.

The rearrangement uses TRBV7-6 and TRBJ2-5, with 9 bases identical to TRBD2. V dropped 5 bases and J dropped 1; count of bases not matched to a gene: 8. This CDR3 has 16 amino acids. Germline loops: CDR1 SGHVS, CDR2 FNYEAQ. CDR3 nucleotides: TGTGCCAGCAGCGTCTGGACTAGCGAGACCCAAGAGACCCAGTACTTC. This translates into CASSVWTSETQETQYF.

This chain uses TRBV7-9 with TRBJ1-1; the match to TRBD1 covers 9 bases. The CDR3 totals 19 residues. The V gene's germline CDR1 is SEHNR and CDR2 FQNEAQ (reference sequence). V shed 2 bases, J shed 1 base, and the junction held 14 bases outside the gene matches. DNA of the CDR3: TGTGCCAGCAGCTTAACCCTTCGGACAGGGGAAAGGCCGAACACTGAAGCTTTCTTT. Translated: CASSLTLRTGERPNTEAFF.

This chain uses TRBV10-1 with TRBJ2-1; D uncertain. Looked up from germline, CDR1 is WNHNN and CDR2 is SYGVQD (reference sequence). The V end was cut by 4 bases, the J end by 8 bases, with 9 bases between. The CDR3 contains 12 residues. The CDR3, as DNA: TGCGCCAGCAGTGGTTCGGTCGATGAGCAGTTCTTC. As protein: CASSGSVDEQFF.

There are a few counts of this clone. V gene TRBV6-6 combines with J gene TRBJ1-5; possible D gene TRBD1, 5 bases. This CDR3 contains 14 residues. The V gene lost 7 bases and the J gene lost 3 bases, with 13 bases spanning the gap. The germline V gene has CDR1 MNHNY and CDR2 SVGAGI (reference sequence). CDR3: CASNGASFNQPQHF. For the CDR3, the DNA is TGTGCCAGCAATGGGGCCTCCTTCAATCAGCCCCAGCATTTT.

The V call is TRBV6-1, the J call TRBJ2-2, with D maybe TRBD2 (5 bases). CDR1 is MNHNS and CDR2 is SASEGT in the germline V gene. Trimming shortened V by 4 bases and J by 8 bases, and 23 bases separated the two germline ends. CDR3 length: 17 residues. The CDR3 loop reads CASSGVGVPGGMGELFF. The DNA for the CDR3 is TGTGCCAGCAGTGGGGTGGGAGTTCCAGGAGGTATGGGGGAGCTGTTTTTT.

This clone was detected only a few times. This chain joins TRBV11-2 and TRBJ2-1; 7 bases agree with TRBD1. Per the germline V gene, CDR1 is SGHAT and CDR2 is FQNNGV. The V segment lost 5 bases and the J segment 5 bases; nucleotides outside the gene matches: 12. CDR3 length: 16 amino acids. The CDR3 DNA reads TGTGCCAGCAGCCCTTTAAGGGGGCGCAGTCACAATGAGCAGTTCTTC. This sequence encodes CASSPLRGRSHNEQFF.

This chain joins TRBV27 and TRBJ2-5, with 8 bases lining up with TRBD2. The CDR3 has 17 amino acids. V lost 5 bases to trimming and J lost 5 bases; unmatched junction nucleotides: 16. The germline V gene encodes CDR1 MNHEY and CDR2 SMNVEV (reference sequence). The CDR3 region is CASSVLAGGLVIETQYF. The CDR3 DNA follows: TGTGCCAGCAGTGTGCTAGCGGGTGGACTTGTGATTGAGACCCAGTACTTC.

This rearrangement joins TRBV13 to TRBJ2-6; tentative D call: TRBD1 (5 bases). The germline CDR1 and CDR2 sequences are PRHDT and FYEKMQ (reference sequence). The length of the CDR3 is 17 residues. V was clipped by 5 bases and J by 2 bases, with 16 bases between them. CDR3 coding DNA: TGTGCCAGCAGCCCCGCCGACAGTCCTGCTGGGGCCAACGTCCTGACTTTC. This gives the protein CASSPADSPAGANVLTF. Drawing the rest from reference TRBV13 and TRBJ2-6, the complete variable domain is AAGVIQSPRHLIKEKRETATLKCYPIPRHDTVYWYQQGPGQDPQFLISFYEKMQSDKGSIPDRFSAQQFSDYHSELNMSSLELGDSALYFCASSPADSPAGANVLTFGAGSRLTVL.

The chain recombines TRBV5-5 with TRBJ2-1; D uncertain. V was clipped by 1 base and J by 5 bases, with 10 bases between them. CDR3 length: 14 residues. The germline V gene has CDR1 SGHKS and CDR2 YYEKEE (reference sequence). The CDR3: CASSLLTLNNEQFF. The CDR3 nucleotides read TGTGCCAGCAGCTTGCTAACTCTTAACAATGAGCAGTTCTTC.

This rearrangement joins TRBV6-5 to TRBJ1-1; D possibly corresponds to TRBD1 (5 bases). V lost 4 bases and J lost 5, with 11 bases in between. Germline V gene lookup returns CDR1 MNHEY and CDR2 SVGAGI. This CDR3 is 13 amino acids long. The CDR3 spells CASSFGARTEAFF. The CDR3 nucleotides are TGTGCCAGCAGTTTTGGGGCGAGGACTGAAGCTTTCTTT.